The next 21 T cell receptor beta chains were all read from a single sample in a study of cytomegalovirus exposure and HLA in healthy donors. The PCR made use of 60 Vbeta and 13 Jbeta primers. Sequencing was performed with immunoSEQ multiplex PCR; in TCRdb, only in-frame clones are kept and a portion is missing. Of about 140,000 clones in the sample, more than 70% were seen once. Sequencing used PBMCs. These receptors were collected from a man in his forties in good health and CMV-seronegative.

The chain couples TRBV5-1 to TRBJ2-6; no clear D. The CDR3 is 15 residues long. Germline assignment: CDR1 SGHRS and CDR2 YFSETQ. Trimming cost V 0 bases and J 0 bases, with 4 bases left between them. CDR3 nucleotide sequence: TGCGCCAGCAGCTTGGGCAGCTCTGGGGCCAACGTCCTGACTTTC. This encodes CASSLGSSGANVLTF.

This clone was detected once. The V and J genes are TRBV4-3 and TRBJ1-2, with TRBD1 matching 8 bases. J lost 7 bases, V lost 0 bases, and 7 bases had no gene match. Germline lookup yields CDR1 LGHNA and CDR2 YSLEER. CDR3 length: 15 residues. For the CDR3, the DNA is TGCGCCAGCAGCCAAGATAGACAGGGGATGCGTGGCTACACCTTC. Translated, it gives CASSQDRQGMRGYTF.

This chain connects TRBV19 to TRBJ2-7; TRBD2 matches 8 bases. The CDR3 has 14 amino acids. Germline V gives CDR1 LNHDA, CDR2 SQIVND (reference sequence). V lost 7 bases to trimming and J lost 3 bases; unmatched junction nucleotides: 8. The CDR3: CASNIGGAHYEQYF. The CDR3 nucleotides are TGTGCCAGTAATATCGGGGGGGCCCACTACGAGCAGTACTTC.

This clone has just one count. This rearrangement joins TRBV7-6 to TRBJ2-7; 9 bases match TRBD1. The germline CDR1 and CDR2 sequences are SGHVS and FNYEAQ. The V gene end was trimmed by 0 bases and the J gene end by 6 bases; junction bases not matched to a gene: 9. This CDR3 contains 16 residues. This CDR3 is CASSLAGGLTGGEQYF. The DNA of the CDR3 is TGTGCCAGCAGCTTAGCAGGGGGACTGACAGGGGGCGAGCAGTACTTC.

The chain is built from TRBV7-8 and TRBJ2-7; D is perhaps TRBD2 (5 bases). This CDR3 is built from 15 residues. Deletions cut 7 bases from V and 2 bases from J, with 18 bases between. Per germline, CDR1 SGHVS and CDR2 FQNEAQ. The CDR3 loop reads CASNPHGELAYEQYF. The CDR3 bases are TGTGCCAGCAACCCCCACGGGGAGCTGGCCTACGAGCAGTACTTC.

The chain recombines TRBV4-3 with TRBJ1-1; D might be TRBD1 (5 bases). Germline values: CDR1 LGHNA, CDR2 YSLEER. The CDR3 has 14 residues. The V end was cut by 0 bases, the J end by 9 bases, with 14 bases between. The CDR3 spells CASSQDRREYKAFF. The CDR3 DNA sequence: TGCGCCAGCAGCCAAGATCGCAGGGAATATAAAGCTTTCTTT.

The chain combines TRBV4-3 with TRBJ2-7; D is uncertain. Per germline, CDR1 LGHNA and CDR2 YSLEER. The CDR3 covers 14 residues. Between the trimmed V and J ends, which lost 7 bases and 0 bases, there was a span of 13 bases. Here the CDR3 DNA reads TGCGCCAGCAAGTCAACAGACGTCTCCTACGAGCAGTACTTC. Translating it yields CASKSTDVSYEQYF.

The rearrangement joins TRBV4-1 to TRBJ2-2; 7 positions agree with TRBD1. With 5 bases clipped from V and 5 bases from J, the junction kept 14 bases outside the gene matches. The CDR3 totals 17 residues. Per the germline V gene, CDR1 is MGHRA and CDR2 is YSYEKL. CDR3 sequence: CASSARQKGAGTGELFF. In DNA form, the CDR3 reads TGCGCCAGCAGCGCGCGCCAGAAGGGGGCCGGTACCGGGGAGCTGTTTTTT.

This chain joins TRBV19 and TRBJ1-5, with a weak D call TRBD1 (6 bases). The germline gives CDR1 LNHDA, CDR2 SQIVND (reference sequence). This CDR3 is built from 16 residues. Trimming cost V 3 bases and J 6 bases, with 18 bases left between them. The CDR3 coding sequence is TGTGCCAGTAGTATCACCCAGGGGCGAGGAAGTCAGCCCCAGCATTTT. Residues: CASSITQGRGSQPQHF.

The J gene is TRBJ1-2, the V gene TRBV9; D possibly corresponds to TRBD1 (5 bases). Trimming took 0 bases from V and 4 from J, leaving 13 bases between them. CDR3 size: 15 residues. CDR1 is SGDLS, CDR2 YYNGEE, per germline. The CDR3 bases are TGTGCCAGCAGCGTAGAAGCAGGGTCGGCCTATGGCTACACCTTC. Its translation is CASSVEAGSAYGYTF.

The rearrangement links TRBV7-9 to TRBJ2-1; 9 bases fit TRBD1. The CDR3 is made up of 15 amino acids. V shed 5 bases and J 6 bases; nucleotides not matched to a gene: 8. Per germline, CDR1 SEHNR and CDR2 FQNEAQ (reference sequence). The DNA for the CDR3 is TGTGCCAGCAGCCCCCGGGACAGGGTCTCCAATGAGCAGTTCTTC. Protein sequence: CASSPRDRVSNEQFF.

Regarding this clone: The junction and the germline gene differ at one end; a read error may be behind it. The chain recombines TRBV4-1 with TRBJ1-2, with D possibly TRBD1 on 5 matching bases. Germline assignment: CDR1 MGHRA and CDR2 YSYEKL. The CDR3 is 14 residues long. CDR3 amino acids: CASSPAPGSHGYTF. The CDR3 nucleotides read TGTGCCAGCAGCCCAGCCCCAGGGTCCCATGGCTACACCTTC.

The CDR3 DNA is TGTGCCAGCAGTGAATGGGGGCCCTCCTACGAGCAGTACTTC. Translating it yields CASSEWGPSYEQYF. This sequence joins TRBV6-1 and TRBJ2-7; a weak D match, TRBD1 (6 bases). CDR3 length: 14 amino acids. Trimming left V 2 bases short and J 0 bases short, with 8 bases between. Per the germline V gene, CDR1 is MNHNS and CDR2 is SASEGT.

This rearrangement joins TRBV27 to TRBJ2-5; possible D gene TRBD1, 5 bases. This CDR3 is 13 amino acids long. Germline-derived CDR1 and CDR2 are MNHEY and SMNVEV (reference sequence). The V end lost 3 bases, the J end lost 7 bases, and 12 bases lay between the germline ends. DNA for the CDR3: TGTGCCAGCAGTTTGGGGCCCGCGAGGACCCAGTACTTC. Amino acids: CASSLGPARTQYF.

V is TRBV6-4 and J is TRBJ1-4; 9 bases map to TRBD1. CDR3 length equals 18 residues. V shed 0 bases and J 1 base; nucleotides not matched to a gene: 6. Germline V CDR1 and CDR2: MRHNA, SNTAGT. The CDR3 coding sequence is TGTGCCAGCAGTGACTCGACGGACAGGGGAGGAACTAATGAAAAACTGTTTTTT. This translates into CASSDSTDRGGTNEKLFF.

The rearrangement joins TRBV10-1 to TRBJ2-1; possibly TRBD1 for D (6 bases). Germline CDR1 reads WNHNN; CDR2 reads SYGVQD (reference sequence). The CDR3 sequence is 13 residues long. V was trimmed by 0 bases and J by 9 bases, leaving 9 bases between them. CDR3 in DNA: TGCGCCAGCAGTGAGTCTCCCAGGGGTGAGCAGTTCTTC. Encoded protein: CASSESPRGEQFF.

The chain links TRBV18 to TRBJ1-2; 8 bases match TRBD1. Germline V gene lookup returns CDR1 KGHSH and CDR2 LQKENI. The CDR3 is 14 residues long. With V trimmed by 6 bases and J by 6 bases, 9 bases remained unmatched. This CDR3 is CASSAGGQGHGYTF. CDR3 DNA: TGTGCCAGCTCGGCGGGCGGACAGGGACATGGCTACACCTTC.

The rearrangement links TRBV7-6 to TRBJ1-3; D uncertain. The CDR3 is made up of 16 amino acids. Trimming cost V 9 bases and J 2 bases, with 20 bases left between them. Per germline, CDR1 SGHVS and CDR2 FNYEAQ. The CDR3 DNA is TGTGCCAGTTCCATCGGGGAGGGCAACCCTGGAAACACCATATATTTT. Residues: CASSIGEGNPGNTIYF.

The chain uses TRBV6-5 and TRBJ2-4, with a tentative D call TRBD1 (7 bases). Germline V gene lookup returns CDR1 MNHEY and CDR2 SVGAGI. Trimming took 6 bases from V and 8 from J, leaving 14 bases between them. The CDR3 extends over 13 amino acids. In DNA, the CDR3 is TGTGCCAGCAGCCGACAGGGCGGGGACATTCAGTACTTC. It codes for CASSRQGGDIQYF.

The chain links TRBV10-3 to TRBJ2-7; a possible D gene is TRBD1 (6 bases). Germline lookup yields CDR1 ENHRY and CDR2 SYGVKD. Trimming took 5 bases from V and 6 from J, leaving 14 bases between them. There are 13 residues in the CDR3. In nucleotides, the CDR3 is TGTGCCATCAGTAAAAACAGGGAGAGCGAGCAGTACTTC. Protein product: CAISKNRESEQYF.

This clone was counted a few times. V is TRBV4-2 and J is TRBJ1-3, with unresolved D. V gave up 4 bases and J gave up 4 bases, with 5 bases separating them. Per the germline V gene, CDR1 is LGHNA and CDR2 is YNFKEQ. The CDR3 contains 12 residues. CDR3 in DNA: TGTGCCAGCAGCCCCGCGGGAAACACCATATATTTT. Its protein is CASSPAGNTIYF.